The TCR beta chain described here comes from a study of T cells in Graves' hyperthyroidism and ophthalmopathy. Per the germline V gene, CDR1 is DFQATT and CDR2 is SNEGSKA (reference sequence). Trimming left V 6 bases short and J 5 bases short, with 21 bases between. This CDR3 region has 15 residues. Researchers took RNA transcripts and amplified the TCR beta CDR3 regions from them. HTBI primers were employed in a first-round RT-PCR of the TCR CDR3. MiXCR was run by TCRdb on the multiplex PCR reads, yielding one entry per CDR3 protein. Of roughly 250,000 distinct CDR3 sequences in the sample, around 22% were seen once. This clonotype was counted ten times or more. Reasons for excluding patients were uncontrolled infection, other autoimmune disease, pregnancy or lactation.

The chain recombines TRBV20-1 with TRBJ2-3; D may correspond to TRBD1 or TRBD2 (5 bases each). The receptor comes from a man younger than 40 with Graves' ophthalmopathy. The sequenced sample consisted of blood. This CDR3 reads CSAIPIRGSKDTQYF. In nucleotides, the CDR3 is TGCAGTGCCATTCCTATTCGGGGCTCTAAAGATACGCAGTATTTT.